The 21 T cell receptor beta chains in this list originate from one sample, sequenced in a study of OX40 agonist ivuxolimab in advanced cancers. Sequenced by immunoSEQ multiplex PCR; TCRdb stores in-frame clones only, minus some. Seen here are about 69,000 clones, 75% to 90% observed once, and the top ten hold about 6.5%. The source was CD4+ or CD8+ T cells sorted from blood, collected in a trial of the OX40 agonist ivuxolimab. These TCRs come from an adult with an advanced solid tumor such as melanoma, head and neck, liver or kidney cancer.

This rearrangement joins TRBV7-9 to TRBJ1-1, with TRBD1 matching over 10 bases. V was clipped by 6 bases and J by 6 bases; unmatched bases: 19. The CDR3 has 18 residues. The germline gives CDR1 SEHNR, CDR2 FQNEAQ (reference sequence). CDR3 residues: CASSPPFGTGAAYPEAFF. DNA for the CDR3: TGTGCCAGCAGTCCCCCCTTCGGGACAGGGGCCGCCTACCCTGAAGCTTTCTTT. The whole variable domain, filled in from reference TRBV7-9 and TRBJ1-1, reads DTGVSQNPRHKITKRGQNVTFRCDPISEHNRLYWYRQTLGQGPEFLTYFQNEAQLEKSRLLSDRFSAERPKGSFSTLEIQRTEQGDSAMYLCASSPPFGTGAAYPEAFFGQGTRLTVV.

The rearrangement uses TRBV7-9 and TRBJ2-3, with TRBD2 matching over 7 bases. The CDR3 is 16 amino acids. Germline trimming cut 5 bases from V and 2 bases from J; bases unmatched to any gene: 10. CDR1 and CDR2 from the germline V gene are SEHNR and FQNEAQ (reference sequence). In DNA form, the CDR3 reads TGTGCCAGCAGCCCCGTGGTAGCGGGTCTCACAGATACGCAGTATTTT. It specifies CASSPVVAGLTDTQYF.

The V and J genes are TRBV28 and TRBJ2-7, with 14 bases matching TRBD2. The CDR3 totals 19 residues. Looked up from germline, CDR1 is MDHEN and CDR2 is SYDVKM. Trimming removed 6 bases from V and 2 bases from J; junction bases left unmatched: 15. CDR3 bases: TGTGCCAGCAGCAAACGGACTAGCGGGAGGTACCTAGTAGCCTACGAGCAGTACTTC. It translates to CASSKRTSGRYLVAYEQYF.

The chain carries TRBV27 and TRBJ2-2; the D is unclear. V was shortened by 3 bases and J by 5 bases, with 7 bases between the two germline ends. The CDR3 contains 13 residues. Germline V gene sequence: CDR1 MNHEY, CDR2 SMNVEV (reference sequence). The CDR3: CASSFGLTGELFF. In DNA form, the CDR3 reads TGTGCCAGCAGTTTCGGGTTAACCGGGGAGCTGTTTTTT.

This clone was detected only once. The J gene is TRBJ2-7, the V gene TRBV29-1, with no clear D. CDR3 length: 14 residues. Germline loops: CDR1 SQVTM, CDR2 ANQGSEA. Trimming stripped 0 bases from V and 0 bases from J, with 9 bases between. The CDR3 sequence: CSVEDLNNSYEQYF. CDR3 DNA sequence: TGCAGCGTTGAAGACCTAAACAACTCCTACGAGCAGTACTTC.

The V and J genes are TRBV7-3 and TRBJ2-3; D not certain. V was pared by 1 base and J by 0 bases, with 8 bases between. CDR1 is SGHTA, CDR2 FQGTGA, per germline. The CDR3 is made up of 15 amino acids. The CDR3 DNA is TGTGCCAGCAGCTTAATTACGGGTAGCACAGATACGCAGTATTTT. Translation: CASSLITGSTDTQYF.

The rearrangement links TRBV3-1 (or the pseudogene TRBV3-2) to TRBJ2-7, with D unclear. Germline V lookup: CDR1 LGHDT, CDR2 YNNKEL (reference sequence). Trimming took 3 bases from V and 12 from J, leaving 6 bases between them. The CDR3 is 9 amino acids. The CDR3, as DNA: TGTGCCAGCAGCCACCAAGGGTACTTC. As protein: CASSHQGYF.

The chain is built from TRBV7-9 and TRBJ1-2, with 8 bases aligning to TRBD1. There are 15 residues in the CDR3. V shed 4 bases and J 2 bases; nucleotides not matched to a gene: 6. Germline V lookup: CDR1 SEHNR, CDR2 FQNEAQ (reference sequence). Here the CDR3 reads CASSSQGQVNYGYTF. The CDR3 DNA reads as TGTGCCAGCAGCTCACAGGGACAGGTGAACTATGGCTACACCTTC.

The chain joins TRBV28 to TRBJ1-3; unclear D gene. The germline V gene encodes CDR1 MDHEN and CDR2 SYDVKM. Trimming removed 7 bases from V and 3 bases from J, with 19 bases in between. This CDR3 is 16 amino acids long. The CDR3 reads CASTPSPLGFGNTIYF. CDR3 bases: TGTGCCAGCACCCCTTCACCGTTGGGCTTTGGAAACACCATATATTTT.

The rearrangement links TRBV4-1 to TRBJ2-4, with D possibly TRBD1 on 5 matching bases. The CDR3 consists of 13 residues. Germline loops: CDR1 MGHRA, CDR2 YSYEKL. V was cut by 1 base and J by 6 bases, with 7 bases left in between. In nucleotides, the CDR3 is TGCGCCAGCAGCCAAGTAGGGGTAAACATTCAGTACTTC. Protein product: CASSQVGVNIQYF.

The chain employs TRBV4-3 and TRBJ1-5; the D is unclear. The germline gives CDR1 LGHNA, CDR2 YSLEER. This CDR3 spans 15 amino acids. V dropped 0 bases and J dropped 5 bases, with 11 bases sitting between them. CDR3 bases: TGCGCCAGCAGCCAAGAATTACAGAGCCATCAGCCCCAGCATTTT. It codes for CASSQELQSHQPQHF.

The V gene is TRBV30, the J gene TRBJ2-5; 7 nucleotides agree with TRBD2. Unmatched junction bases numbered 5, after V lost 4 bases and J lost 9 bases. The CDR3 is 11 amino acids. Germline CDR1 GTSNPN, CDR2 SVGIG (reference sequence). The CDR3 coding sequence is TGTGCCTGGAACGAGGGGAGGGCCCAGTACTTC. It encodes CAWNEGRAQYF.

This chain links TRBV5-6 with TRBJ1-1; D is unresolved. This CDR3 comprises 16 residues. V gave up 0 bases and J gave up 1 base, with 13 bases separating them. Germline V gives CDR1 SGHDT, CDR2 YYEEEE. The CDR3 nucleotides read TGTGCCAGCAGCTTGGCCGACAACCCATCGAACACTGAAGCTTTCTTT. As protein: CASSLADNPSNTEAFF.

This chain uses TRBV16 with TRBJ1-1; no firm D call. Trimming cost V 0 bases and J 1 base, with 6 bases left between them. Germline assignment: CDR1 KGHSY and CDR2 FQNENV. This CDR3 has 14 amino acids. This chain's CDR3 is CASSQSGGNTEAFF. DNA for the CDR3: TGTGCCAGCAGCCAATCGGGCGGGAACACTGAAGCTTTCTTT.

The chain links TRBV2 to TRBJ2-1; D might be TRBD2 (7 bases). In germline, CDR1 is SNHLY, CDR2 FYNNEI. This CDR3 contains 16 residues. V gave up 3 bases and J gave up 4 bases, with 16 bases separating them. As DNA, the CDR3 is TGTGCCAGCAGTGACTTGTCCAGGGGAGGGTACAATGAGCAGTTCTTC. Protein sequence: CASSDLSRGGYNEQFF.

The chain couples TRBV6-6 to TRBJ1-1; D unclear. The V and J ends lost 5 bases and 3 bases respectively, with 19 bases between them. The CDR3 runs 16 residues. Germline values: CDR1 MNHNY, CDR2 SVGAGI (reference sequence). CDR3: CASSQTRTDPHTEAFF. CDR3 in DNA: TGTGCCAGCAGTCAGACCCGGACGGATCCACACACTGAAGCTTTCTTT.

The V gene is TRBV7-6, the J gene TRBJ2-3; D not resolved. Germline-derived CDR1 and CDR2 are SGHVS and FNYEAQ. CDR3 length: 16 residues. V was shortened by 2 bases and J by 1 base, with 13 bases between the two germline ends. The CDR3 reads CASSLNGPGGTDTQYF. The CDR3 nucleotides are TGTGCCAGCAGCTTAAATGGTCCTGGTGGCACAGATACGCAGTATTTT.

CDR3 nucleotides: TGTGCCAGCAGCTTAGTAGTGGGAGTCGATGGCTACACCTTC. Amino acids: CASSLVVGVDGYTF. This chain connects TRBV7-8 to TRBJ1-2; D gene ambiguous. There are 14 residues in the CDR3. V gave up 1 base and J gave up 6 bases, with 12 bases separating them. From germline, CDR1 is SGHVS and CDR2 FQNEAQ. The complete variable domain, with remaining parts taken from reference TRBV7-8 and TRBJ1-2, reads GAGVSQSPRYKVAKRGQDVALRCDPISGHVSLFWYQQALGQGPEFLTYFQNEAQLDKSGLPSDRFFAERPEGSVSTLKIQRTQQEDSAVYLCASSLVVGVDGYTFGSGTRLTVV.

The chain's CDR3 is CASSQDEGVYGEQFF. In nucleotides, the CDR3 is TGCGCCAGCAGCCAAGATGAGGGTGTCTACGGTGAGCAGTTCTTC. J is TRBJ2-1 and V is TRBV4-3, with a tentative D call TRBD2 (5 bases). The germline V and J ends were trimmed by 0 bases and 9 bases, with 15 bases remaining between them. The CDR3 has 15 residues. Germline CDR1 LGHNA, CDR2 YSLEER.

The J gene is TRBJ2-3, the V gene TRBV7-9; 7 positions match TRBD1. This CDR3 has 14 amino acids. Germline-derived CDR1 and CDR2 are SEHNR and FQNEAQ (reference sequence). V dropped 8 bases and J dropped 6; count of bases not matched to a gene: 11. In DNA form, the CDR3 reads TGTGCCAGCGGGCCCATGACAGGGATCGATACGCAGTATTTT. It codes for CASGPMTGIDTQYF.

This clone has only a few counts. The genes are TRBV4-1 and TRBJ1-4; no clear D. This CDR3 contains 12 residues. In germline, CDR1 is MGHRA, CDR2 YSYEKL. Trimming pared 5 bases from V and 7 bases from J, leaving 8 bases between. The CDR3 protein is CASSDISEKLFF. The DNA for the CDR3 is TGCGCCAGCAGCGATATCAGTGAAAAACTGTTTTTT.